Listed here is a single T cell receptor (beta chain). The record originates from a study of blood T cell repertoires in COVID-19. Study details: There were acute and convalescent COVID-19 samples, and they came from the United States, Italy and Spain. In each case, the material was cDNA or gDNA derived from T cells, B-cell-depleted T cells, or PBMCs.

The ends were cut back, 7 bases at V and 9 bases at J, with 16 bases in the middle. The CDR3 has 13 residues. Germline V gene data show CDR1 as SNHLY and CDR2 as FYNNEI. TCRdb's copy holds only in-frame clones and misses some; the assay was immunoSEQ multiplex PCR. Here the sample spans hundreds of thousands of clones, around 90% being singletons. The sequenced sample consisted of peripheral blood. This chain connects TRBV2 to TRBJ2-1; D perhaps matches TRBD1 (6 bases). This TCR was recovered from a young woman who had recovered from COVID-19. The CDR3 loop reads CASNRDVYGEQFF. Written as DNA, the CDR3 is TGTGCCAGCAACAGGGATGTGTATGGTGAGCAGTTCTTC.